These T cell receptor beta chains were read from a single sample in a study of identical twins. TCRdb re-analysed the 5' RACE reads in MiXCR, keeping a single row per CDR3 protein. The sample has around 490,000 distinct CDR3 sequences, about 22% seen once. A further study also used this sample, focusing on yellow fever vaccine responses in identical twins.

What was sequenced was CD4+ T cells sorted from blood. The receptor set was obtained from a young woman in good health. CDR3s include the opening cysteine and the closing phenylalanine or tryptophan.

CDR3aa: CASRGQGTTEAFF; v_gene: TRBV2; j_gene: TRBJ1-1
CDR3aa: CASSFRAANSYNEQFF; v_gene: TRBV12-3/TRBV12-4; j_gene: TRBJ2-1
CDR3aa: CASRRTPLQETQYF; v_gene: TRBV6-2/TRBV6-3; j_gene: TRBJ2-5
CDR3aa: CATQGQPNSPLHF; v_gene: TRBV10-3; j_gene: TRBJ1-6
CDR3aa: CASSLSGLAGGGYNEQFF; v_gene: TRBV11-1; j_gene: TRBJ2-1
CDR3aa: CASRPDSGAHNEQFF; v_gene: TRBV2; j_gene: TRBJ2-1
CDR3aa: CASSFHTLLSGVQETQYF; v_gene: TRBV6-5; j_gene: TRBJ2-5
CDR3aa: CASSLGTGLTDTQYF; v_gene: TRBV5-1; j_gene: TRBJ2-3
CDR3aa: CASSARGRVNEQFF; v_gene: TRBV10-1; j_gene: TRBJ2-1
CDR3aa: CASSPYPGSSNQPQHF; v_gene: TRBV18; j_gene: TRBJ1-5